These 30 T cell receptor beta chains were sequenced from one sample in a study of T cell clones after liver transplantation. Libraries were prepared by immunoSEQ multiplex PCR; TCRdb keeps only in-frame clonotypes and omits some of them. Of 77,000 or so clones detected, approximately 80% appear once; the ten largest clones hold around 0.72%. The material sequenced was CD4+ T cells from blood, taken 12 months after liver transplant. The receptors come from a human patient who received a liver transplant. Some T cells may be graft donor cells.

The V and J genes are TRBV19 and TRBJ1-2, with no clear D. The germline gives CDR1 LNHDA, CDR2 SQIVND (reference sequence). The CDR3 spans 14 residues. Trimming removed 6 bases from V and 2 bases from J, with 13 bases in between. Here the CDR3 DNA reads TGTGCCAGTAGCAGAGAGGTTGGGAACTATGGCTACACCTTC. This translates into CASSREVGNYGYTF.

A few counts support this clone. The V gene is TRBV18, the J gene TRBJ1-1, with TRBD1 matching over 7 bases. Germline V gene data show CDR1 as KGHSH and CDR2 as LQKENI. This CDR3 has 11 residues. V lost 5 bases to trimming and J lost 8 bases; unmatched junction nucleotides: 2. In nucleotides, the CDR3 is TGTGCCAGCTCAAGGGACAGCGAAGCTTTCTTT. Its protein is CASSRDSEAFF.

The chain employs TRBV25-1 and TRBJ1-2, with D uncertain. The V end lost 6 bases, the J end lost 8 bases, and 10 bases lay between the germline ends. The CDR3 runs to 11 residues. CDR1 and CDR2 from the germline V gene are MGHDK and SYGVNS. CDR3 region: CASRIPKGYTF. The CDR3, as DNA: TGTGCCAGCAGGATCCCCAAAGGCTACACCTTC.

The chain has TRBV19 and TRBJ2-6; 9 positions agree with TRBD1. The ends lost 5 bases at V and 0 bases at J; junction bases unmatched: 8. Germline CDR1 reads LNHDA; CDR2 reads SQIVND (reference sequence). The CDR3 loop spans 18 amino acids. The CDR3 DNA reads as TGTGCCAGTAGTCTCCGGACAGGGGCCGGCTCTGGGGCCAACGTCCTGACTTTC. As protein: CASSLRTGAGSGANVLTF.

The chain couples TRBV5-1 to TRBJ1-6, with D uncertain. V shed 4 bases and J shed 10 bases, with 12 bases lying between them. CDR1 and CDR2 (germline): SGHRS, YFSETQ. This CDR3 region has 13 residues. The CDR3 DNA is TGCGCCAGCAGCCTATGGGCCCGATCACCCCTCCACTTT. Translation gives CASSLWARSPLHF.

This clone was detected many times. This chain links TRBV4-1 with TRBJ1-5, with D perhaps matching TRBD1 (5 bases). Looked up from germline, CDR1 is MGHRA and CDR2 is YSYEKL. The CDR3 runs to 16 residues. Between the trimmed V and J ends, which lost 0 bases and 2 bases, there was a span of 11 bases. The CDR3 region has the DNA TGCGCCAGCAGCCAAGATGGGGGATTAGGCAATCAGCCCCAGCATTTT. This translates into CASSQDGGLGNQPQHF.

The gene calls are TRBV11-2 and TRBJ1-2, with 9 positions matching TRBD1. The CDR3 is made up of 13 amino acids. With 5 bases clipped from V and 7 bases from J, the junction kept 5 bases outside the gene matches. Germline CDR1 reads SGHAT; CDR2 reads FQNNGV. Here the CDR3 DNA reads TGTGCCAGCAGCCCCGACAGGGGGTCTGGCTACACCTTC. Its translation: CASSPDRGSGYTF.

This chain connects TRBV2 to TRBJ2-2, with 8 bases matching TRBD1. V dropped 9 bases and J dropped 6; count of bases not matched to a gene: 15. This CDR3 has 16 residues. Germline V gene data show CDR1 as SNHLY and CDR2 as FYNNEI. The DNA of the CDR3 is TGTGCCAGGAATGGGATTGGACAGGGCGGATCCGGGGAGCTGTTTTTT. Translation: CARNGIGQGGSGELFF.

This clone came up once. The genes are TRBV7-9 and TRBJ2-5; TRBD1 matches at 9 bases. The junction had 7 bases not matched to a gene; V was cut back by 6 bases and J by 5 bases. The germline CDR1 and CDR2 sequences are SEHNR and FQNEAQ (reference sequence). CDR3 length: 14 residues. The CDR3, as DNA: TGTGCCAGCAGACGTACAGGGGGCCCGGAGACCCAGTACTTC. This encodes CASRRTGGPETQYF.

The V call is TRBV6-5, the J call TRBJ2-7; either TRBD1 or TRBD2 may supply D (5 bases each). The CDR3 runs to 14 residues. Germline V lookup: CDR1 MNHEY, CDR2 SVGAGI. With 4 bases removed from V and 0 bases from J, the gap between germline ends came to 10 bases. The CDR3 DNA follows: TGTGCCAGCAGTTGGGACCGAACCTCCTACGAGCAGTACTTC. This encodes CASSWDRTSYEQYF.

The V call is TRBV5-1, the J call TRBJ2-7, with D unresolved. V lost 5 bases to trimming and J lost 6 bases, with 12 bases between them. CDR1 and CDR2 from the germline V gene are SGHRS and YFSETQ. This CDR3 has 12 residues. CDR3 coding DNA: TGCGCCAGCAGTCCCTCTGTGGGCGAGCAGTACTTC. Encoded protein: CASSPSVGEQYF.

The rearrangement links TRBV6-5 to TRBJ1-5; 9 bases map to TRBD1. V lost 6 bases and J lost 3; bases outside the gene matches: 6. CDR3 length equals 15 residues. CDR1 is MNHEY and CDR2 is SVGAGI in the germline V gene. In nucleotides, the CDR3 is TGTGCCAGCAGATCCGGGACAGGGTCCAATCAGCCCCAGCATTTT. Translating it yields CASRSGTGSNQPQHF.

The genes are TRBV11-2 and TRBJ1-2, with 7 bases aligning to TRBD1. This CDR3 has 13 amino acids. Germline assignment: CDR1 SGHAT and CDR2 FQNNGV. The J segment lost 4 bases and the V segment lost 5 bases, leaving 4 bases of the junction unmatched. The DNA of the CDR3 is TGTGCCAGCAGCCTCGACAGGGTCTATGGCTACACCTTC. Translating gives CASSLDRVYGYTF.

V and J are TRBV28 and TRBJ1-4; 12 nucleotides agree with TRBD1. The CDR3 contains 18 residues. The trim removed 5 bases at V and 7 bases at J, leaving 14 bases unmatched. Germline lookup yields CDR1 MDHEN and CDR2 SYDVKM. This CDR3 reads CASSLGGQGALRAEKLFF. The CDR3 DNA follows: TGTGCCAGCAGTCTAGGGGGACAGGGGGCGTTAAGGGCTGAAAAACTGTTTTTT.

V gene TRBV28 combines with J gene TRBJ2-1; 10 bases line up with TRBD2. The CDR3 spans 13 residues. CDR1 is MDHEN, CDR2 SYDVKM, per germline. After removal of 5 bases from V and 15 bases from J, the junction contained 10 bases not matched to a gene. CDR3 DNA: TGTGCCAGCAGTCTCCTTAGCGGGAGGCCCCCGTTCTTC. Protein sequence: CASSLLSGRPPFF.

This chain links TRBV29-1 with TRBJ2-2, with TRBD2 matching over 13 bases. Germline lookup yields CDR1 SQVTM and CDR2 ANQGSEA. J lost 4 bases, V lost 6 bases, and 5 bases had no gene match. The CDR3 totals 15 residues. The CDR3 reads CSVRLAGGGTGELFF. The CDR3 DNA follows: TGCAGCGTCCGACTAGCGGGAGGAGGCACCGGGGAGCTGTTTTTT.

This clone was found many times. The J gene is TRBJ1-2, the V gene TRBV4-2; D is ambiguous. V gave up 1 base and J gave up 7 bases, with 10 bases separating them. The length of the CDR3 is 13 residues. Germline loops: CDR1 LGHNA, CDR2 YNFKEQ. CDR3 DNA: TGTGCCAGCAGCCAAGTCTCAGAAGGTGGCTACACCTTC. Encoded protein: CASSQVSEGGYTF.

CDR3 DNA sequence: TGTGCCAGCAGTGGTAGCGGGTACCAAGAGACCCAGTACTTC. Translating it yields CASSGSGYQETQYF. The chain has TRBV6-1 and TRBJ2-5, with 7 positions matching TRBD2. V was pared by 4 bases and J by 0 bases, with 2 bases of the junction left unmatched. Germline values: CDR1 MNHNS, CDR2 SASEGT. The CDR3 length is 14 residues.

The V call is TRBV28, the J call TRBJ2-6, with D perhaps being TRBD1 or TRBD2 (5 bases each). Germline assignment: CDR1 MDHEN and CDR2 SYDVKM. Trimming pared 5 bases from V and 9 bases from J, leaving 20 bases between. This CDR3 has 16 residues. The CDR3 DNA reads TGTGCCAGCAGTCCCCGGACACCGGGCGGGTTCAACGTCCTGACTTTC. This codes for CASSPRTPGGFNVLTF.

As DNA, the CDR3 is TGTGCCAGCAGTTTGTCAGGGTTTCGCACAGATACGCAGTATTTT. Translation: CASSLSGFRTDTQYF. This chain joins TRBV28 and TRBJ2-3; a weak D match, TRBD1 (5 bases). Germline V gene data show CDR1 as MDHEN and CDR2 as SYDVKM. This CDR3 is 15 amino acids long. Trimming took off 3 bases at V and 1 base at J, with 11 bases between the two ends. Based on the CDR3 plus reference TRBV28 and TRBJ2-3, the full variable domain is DVKVTQSSRYLVKRTGEKVFLECVQDMDHENMFWYRQDPGLGLRLIYFSYDVKMKEKGDIPEGYSVSREKKERFSLILESASTNQTSMYLCASSLSGFRTDTQYFGPGTRLTVL.

This clone was recorded only once. The CDR3 sequence: CSVLDSSYNEQFF. The CDR3 DNA sequence: TGCAGCGTTTTGGACAGCTCCTACAATGAGCAGTTCTTC. The chain is built from TRBV29-1 and TRBJ2-1, with D perhaps matching TRBD1 (6 bases). V lost 5 bases and J lost 0, with 8 bases in between. In germline, CDR1 is SQVTM, CDR2 ANQGSEA. The CDR3 spans 13 residues.

This clone occurred a few times. The chain recombines TRBV2 with TRBJ2-7; D might be TRBD2 (5 bases). The V gene lost 3 bases and the J gene lost 0 bases, with 6 bases spanning the gap. The CDR3 has 13 residues. CDR1 is SNHLY and CDR2 is FYNNEI in the germline V gene. CDR3 in amino acids: CASSDGNSYEQYF. In DNA, the CDR3 is TGTGCCAGCAGTGACGGGAACTCCTACGAGCAGTACTTC.

The V gene is TRBV19, the J gene TRBJ2-7, with TRBD1 identical over 10 bases. This CDR3 has 15 amino acids. Unmatched junction bases numbered 3, after V lost 4 bases and J lost 0 bases. Germline V lookup: CDR1 LNHDA, CDR2 SQIVND (reference sequence). The CDR3 coding sequence is TGTGCCAGTAGTAGACAGGGGGCATACTCCTACGAGCAGTACTTC. Translating it yields CASSRQGAYSYEQYF.

This chain uses TRBV5-1 with TRBJ1-1; unclear D gene. Germline lookup yields CDR1 SGHRS and CDR2 YFSETQ. V dropped 0 bases and J dropped 4 bases, with 10 bases sitting between them. This CDR3 has 14 residues. The CDR3: CASSLGTRGTEAFF. DNA for the CDR3: TGCGCCAGCAGCTTGGGGACTCGGGGCACTGAAGCTTTCTTT.

This chain connects TRBV30 to TRBJ1-5, with TRBD1 identical over 7 bases. V was clipped by 0 bases and J by 5 bases; unmatched bases: 7. Germline CDR1 is GTSNPN and CDR2 is SVGIG (reference sequence). The CDR3 has 15 residues. Written as DNA, the CDR3 is TGTGCCTGGAGTGTGACGGACAGGAGGTATCAGCCCCAGCATTTT. Its translation: CAWSVTDRRYQPQHF.

This sequence joins TRBV28 and TRBJ2-7; 8 nucleotides match TRBD1. There are 12 residues in the CDR3. J was trimmed by 7 bases and V by 6 bases; bases with no gene match: 5. CDR1 and CDR2 from the germline V gene are MDHEN and SYDVKM. CDR3 sequence (DNA): TGTGCCAGCAGCCCCAGGGGGCGAGAGCAGTACTTC. This codes for CASSPRGREQYF.

This chain connects TRBV2 to TRBJ2-2; D unresolved. The V gene's germline CDR1 is SNHLY and CDR2 FYNNEI. Trimming removed 5 bases from V and 2 bases from J, with 15 bases in between. This CDR3 is 16 amino acids long. CDR3 DNA: TGTGCCAGCAGTTCTTCTTTTACAGCAAACACCGGGGAGCTGTTTTTT. Its translation: CASSSSFTANTGELFF.

Here the CDR3 reads CASSQLEGPDTQYF. The CDR3 nucleotides read TGCGCCAGCAGCCAATTGGAGGGCCCAGATACGCAGTATTTT. The J gene is TRBJ2-3, the V gene TRBV4-1, with D possibly TRBD2 on 6 matching bases. With 2 bases removed from V and 4 bases from J, the gap between germline ends came to 10 bases. CDR1 and CDR2 from the germline V gene are MGHRA and YSYEKL. There are 14 residues in the CDR3.

The chain has TRBV10-3 and TRBJ1-1, with 7 bases that match TRBD1. The CDR3 is 15 amino acids. V shed 2 bases and J 4 bases; nucleotides not matched to a gene: 7. The germline gives CDR1 ENHRY, CDR2 SYGVKD. The CDR3 is CAISEAPTGFTEAFF. DNA for the CDR3: TGTGCCATCAGTGAGGCTCCGACAGGGTTCACTGAAGCTTTCTTT.

V gene TRBV5-6 combines with J gene TRBJ2-1; D may be TRBD1 or TRBD2 (5 bases each). CDR1 is SGHDT, CDR2 YYEEEE, per germline. The CDR3 consists of 12 residues. V lost 4 bases, J lost 15 bases, and 17 bases lay in between. The CDR3 DNA is TGTGCCAGCAGCCGGGACGGACCTGTGATGTTCTTC. Its protein product is CASSRDGPVMFF.